This TCR beta chain was sequenced for a study of T-cell memory formation after mild COVID-19. In the study overall: Clustering of TCRs was largely donor specific.

After 5'RACE with constant-segment primers, TCR alpha and TCR beta cDNA libraries carrying sample barcodes and UMIs were obtained. From the 5' RACE reads, TCRdb called clonotypes with MiXCR, one entry per CDR3 protein. This table holds hundreds of thousands of distinct CDR3 sequences, around 17% found once. This CDR3 is built from 15 residues. The V gene's germline CDR1 is DFQATT and CDR2 SNEGSKA (reference sequence). Trimming cost V 0 bases and J 4 bases, with 15 bases left between them. This clonotype occurred a few times. The chain links TRBV20-1 to TRBJ2-5, with TRBD1 as a possible D gene (6 bases). The sequence was obtained from a man aged 18 to 30 who had mild COVID-19 (a few samples of this study predate the infection). Cell type and time point are not known. The sample was PBMCs or a T cell subset sorted from them (not recorded which). The CDR3 nucleotides read TGCAGTGCTAGAGATCCCGTGACAGGCCGAGAGACCCAGTACTTC. Protein sequence: CSARDPVTGRETQYF.